These 31 T cell receptor beta chains originate from one sample sequenced in a study of blood T cell repertoires in COVID-19. Measured with immunoSEQ multiplex PCR; TCRdb has only the in-frame clones, and not every one. The repertoire consists of about 230,000 clones, with 70% to 85% occurring once and the leading ten covering around 2.4%. Input material: peripheral blood. The receptors shown here come from a man aged 40-49 years who had recovered from COVID-19.

The chain couples TRBV10-2 to TRBJ1-2; D gene unclear. There are 17 residues in the CDR3. Germline values: CDR1 WSHSY, CDR2 SAAADI. The germline V and J ends were trimmed by 0 bases and 8 bases, with 22 bases remaining between them. The CDR3 DNA reads TGCGCCAGCAGTGAGTCGGAGGGAAGCAGGCCTATGCGGGGCTACACCTTC. It translates to CASSESEGSRPMRGYTF.

The V call is TRBV6-2 or TRBV6-3, the J call TRBJ2-3, with D possibly matching TRBD2 (5 bases). V was trimmed by 6 bases and J by 7 bases, leaving 20 bases between them. Looked up from germline, CDR1 is MNHEY and CDR2 is SVGEGT. CDR3 length: 15 residues. The CDR3 protein is CASSLFGEGVNTQYF. The CDR3 coding sequence is TGTGCCAGCAGCCTCTTTGGAGAGGGTGTTAATACGCAGTATTTT.

V usage is TRBV23-1 and J usage is TRBJ2-5, with a possible D match to TRBD1 (5 bases). TRBV23-1 is an open reading frame whose function is uncertain. The CDR3 is 12 residues long. Trimming removed 8 bases from V and 1 base from J, with 8 bases in between. CDR3 DNA sequence: TGCGCCAGCTCAGGGTCCCAAGAGACCCAGTACTTC. Protein: CASSGSQETQYF.

This chain connects TRBV4-1 to TRBJ1-3, with D maybe TRBD1 (5 bases). This CDR3 contains 14 residues. Trimming left V 6 bases short and J 4 bases short, with 13 bases between. In germline, CDR1 is MGHRA, CDR2 YSYEKL. The CDR3 here is CASRSPGMGNTIYF. As DNA, the CDR3 is TGCGCCAGCAGGAGCCCAGGGATGGGAAACACCATATATTTT.

This chain joins TRBV19 and TRBJ1-2; the D gene is possibly TRBD1 (5 bases). The CDR3 length is 12 residues. V was trimmed by 2 bases and J by 8 bases, leaving 9 bases between them. CDR1 is LNHDA and CDR2 is SQIVND in the germline V gene (reference sequence). In nucleotides, the CDR3 is TGTGCCAGTAGTATACCCCAGGGAGGCTACACCTTC. Amino acids: CASSIPQGGYTF.

The CDR3 coding sequence is TGCGCCAGCAGCCAATTTGGCAGGGGGGCCCCCTACGAGCAGTACTTC. Amino acid sequence: CASSQFGRGAPYEQYF. The chain is built from TRBV4-1 and TRBJ2-7; D is possibly TRBD1 (7 bases). The germline V and J ends were trimmed by 2 bases and 2 bases, with 16 bases remaining between them. The CDR3 runs 16 residues. CDR1 is MGHRA, CDR2 YSYEKL, per germline.

V and J are TRBV7-5 and TRBJ2-1; the table's D gene call, TRBD2, was not cross checked with the DNA. TRBV7-5 is annotated as a pseudogene. The CDR3 is made up of 19 amino acids. The DNA for the CDR3 is TGTGTCAGAAGCTTAGCGACGCTAGCGGGAGTTTTTTGCTACAATGAGCAGTTCTTC. This gives the protein CVRSLATLAGVFCYNEQFF.

This chain uses TRBV5-8 with TRBJ1-4, with D uncertain. Germline values: CDR1 SGHTS, CDR2 YDEGEE. The CDR3 loop spans 15 amino acids. V lost 1 base, J lost 7 bases, and 14 bases lay in between. CDR3 in DNA: TGTGCCAGCAGCTTGTCGGGTCTCGTCGGTGAAAAACTGTTTTTT. It translates to CASSLSGLVGEKLFF.

This chain joins TRBV3-1 (or the pseudogene TRBV3-2) and TRBJ2-1; possibly TRBD1 for D (7 bases). V was pared by 5 bases and J by 13 bases, with 18 bases between. In germline, CDR1 is LGHDT, CDR2 YNNKEL (reference sequence). The CDR3 has 13 residues. The DNA for the CDR3 is TGTGCCAGCAGCAACTACGACAGGGAGGAACAGTTCTTC. This codes for CASSNYDREEQFF.

This chain joins TRBV12-3 or TRBV12-4 and TRBJ1-1; D might be TRBD1 (6 bases). There are 13 residues in the CDR3. The V and J ends lost 7 bases and 5 bases respectively, with 14 bases between them. CDR3 coding DNA: TGTGCCAGCAAAGGGGGTCGGGGAACTGAAGCTTTCTTT. Translation gives CASKGGRGTEAFF.

This chain links TRBV5-1 with TRBJ2-5, with unresolved D. Germline CDR1 SGHRS, CDR2 YFSETQ. Trimming took off 0 bases at V and 5 bases at J, with 14 bases between the two ends. This CDR3 region has 15 residues. CDR3 region: CASSLGVGDAETQYF. CDR3 DNA sequence: TGCGCCAGCAGCTTGGGGGTAGGAGACGCCGAGACCCAGTACTTC.

This chain joins TRBV2 and TRBJ2-1; 8 bases line up with TRBD2. Germline CDR1 and CDR2: SNHLY and FYNNEI. V lost 3 bases and J lost 0; bases outside the gene matches: 4. The length of the CDR3 is 16 residues. Here the CDR3 DNA reads TGTGCCAGCAGTGATTTCCGGGGGGGCTCCTACAATGAGCAGTTCTTC. Translating it yields CASSDFRGGSYNEQFF.

In this sample, this clone turned up a few times. The chain joins TRBV5-1 to TRBJ2-3; 8 bases line up with TRBD2. Germline V gives CDR1 SGHRS, CDR2 YFSETQ. With 4 bases clipped from V and 5 bases from J, the junction kept 6 bases outside the gene matches. The CDR3 is 14 amino acids. The CDR3 bases are TGCGCCAGCAGCGCAGGACTAGCTTTAGATACGCAGTATTTT. Its translation: CASSAGLALDTQYF.

The gene calls are TRBV12-3 or TRBV12-4 and TRBJ1-6, with D tentatively TRBD1 (6 bases). V dropped 2 bases and J dropped 11 bases, with 10 bases sitting between them. This CDR3 contains 13 residues. DNA for the CDR3: TGTGCCAGCAGTTTACAGGGGAGCACACCCCTCCACTTT. Translated: CASSLQGSTPLHF.

V is TRBV6-5 and J is TRBJ2-1; a weak D match, TRBD2 (7 bases). CDR1 MNHEY and CDR2 SVGAGI come from the germline V gene. V lost 3 bases and J 8 bases, leaving 17 bases between the germline ends. The CDR3 extends over 15 amino acids. CDR3 DNA sequence: TGTGCCAGCAGTTATCTAAGGGGGGGGGTGGATGAGCAGTTCTTC. This codes for CASSYLRGGVDEQFF.

The J gene is TRBJ1-5, the V gene TRBV6-5; the match to TRBD1 covers 8 bases. The germline CDR1 and CDR2 sequences are MNHEY and SVGAGI. This CDR3 has 14 amino acids. V trimming: 4 bases; J trimming: 3 bases; junction bases outside the gene matches: 2. The CDR3 region is CASSWTGINQPQHF. DNA of the CDR3: TGTGCCAGCAGTTGGACAGGGATCAATCAGCCCCAGCATTTT.

The count of this clone is one. The V call is TRBV5-4, the J call TRBJ2-5; 7 nucleotides align to TRBD1. V trimming: 4 bases; J trimming: 4 bases; junction bases outside the gene matches: 10. The germline CDR1 and CDR2 sequences are SGHNT and YYREEE (reference sequence). The CDR3 consists of 15 residues. CDR3 bases: TGTGCCAGCAGCACGGGCAGGGGGATTGGAGAGACCCAGTACTTC. This codes for CASSTGRGIGETQYF.

The rearrangement uses TRBV7-2 and TRBJ2-5; possibly TRBD2 for D (5 bases). The CDR3 extends over 16 amino acids. The V end was cut by 3 bases, the J end by 1 base, with 15 bases between. Per germline, CDR1 SGHTA and CDR2 FQGNSA. The CDR3 nucleotides read TGTGCCAGCAGCTTGTCAAGAGGCGGGCGCCAAGAGACCCAGTACTTC. It specifies CASSLSRGGRQETQYF.

The V call is TRBV5-6, the J call TRBJ2-7; possibly TRBD1 for D (5 bases). V was trimmed by 0 bases and J by 3 bases, leaving 13 bases between them. Per germline, CDR1 SGHDT and CDR2 YYEEEE. The CDR3 has 15 residues. The DNA of the CDR3 is TGTGCCAGCAGCTTGGGGGCAGGGCGAGGCTACGAGCAGTACTTC. The encoded protein is CASSLGAGRGYEQYF. Supplemented by reference TRBV5-6 and TRBJ2-7, the full variable domain reads DAGVTQSPTHLIKTRGQQVTLRCSPKSGHDTVSWYQQALGQGPQFIFQYYEEEERQRGNFPDRFSGHQFPNYSSELNVNALLLGDSALYLCASSLGAGRGYEQYFGPGTRLTVT.

The chain employs TRBV5-1 and TRBJ1-5; 9 positions agree with TRBD1. The junction had 12 bases not matched to a gene; V was cut back by 7 bases and J by 7 bases. The CDR3 contains 15 residues. Germline CDR1 reads SGHRS; CDR2 reads YFSETQ. CDR3 residues: CASALWTGADQPQHF. The DNA of the CDR3 is TGCGCCAGCGCCTTGTGGACAGGGGCTGACCAGCCCCAGCATTTT.

This rearrangement joins TRBV9 to TRBJ1-4; no clear D gene. The CDR3 covers 14 residues. With 0 bases removed from V and 12 bases from J, the gap between germline ends came to 15 bases. Germline-derived CDR1 and CDR2 are SGDLS and YYNGEE. This CDR3 is CASSVAVEGLELFF. CDR3 coding DNA: TGTGCCAGCAGCGTAGCGGTAGAGGGTCTCGAACTGTTTTTT.

This chain uses TRBV7-2 with TRBJ2-3; TRBD2 matches at 11 bases. This CDR3 is built from 17 residues. Trimming at V came to 1 base and at J to 2 bases, leaving 5 bases not matched to a gene. Germline assignment: CDR1 SGHTA and CDR2 FQGNSA. This CDR3 reads CASSLVTSGSVTDTQYF. The CDR3 DNA follows: TGTGCCAGCAGCTTAGTCACTAGCGGGAGCGTCACAGATACGCAGTATTTT.

V gene TRBV5-1 combines with J gene TRBJ2-1, with 8 bases fitting TRBD2. CDR3 length: 14 residues. V was pared by 6 bases and J by 5 bases, with 7 bases of the junction left unmatched. CDR1 is SGHRS, CDR2 YFSETQ, per germline. The CDR3: CASTTHSGNNEQFF. CDR3 coding DNA: TGCGCCAGCACCACCCATAGCGGGAACAATGAGCAGTTCTTC.

This chain links TRBV7-2 with TRBJ2-1; 9 nucleotides match TRBD2. The CDR3 is 17 residues long. The J segment lost 8 bases and the V segment lost 0 bases, leaving 11 bases of the junction unmatched. Germline CDR1 SGHTA, CDR2 FQGNSA. Here the CDR3 reads CASSLAIPSGVEHEQFF. The CDR3 nucleotides are TGTGCCAGCAGCTTAGCGATCCCTAGCGGGGTCGAGCATGAGCAGTTCTTC.

This clone appeared once. This chain joins TRBV6-5 and TRBJ2-2, with D perhaps matching TRBD2 (5 bases). Germline-derived CDR1 and CDR2 are MNHEY and SVGAGI. This CDR3 region has 13 residues. V dropped 8 bases and J dropped 5 bases, with 12 bases sitting between them. CDR3 protein: CASLKGDTGELFF. The CDR3 region has the DNA TGTGCCAGCTTGAAGGGAGATACCGGGGAGCTGTTTTTT.

The chain couples TRBV7-2 to TRBJ2-1; D is perhaps TRBD1 (5 bases). The CDR3 spans 15 residues. V was clipped by 4 bases and J by 2 bases, with 12 bases between them. The germline gives CDR1 SGHTA, CDR2 FQGNSA. CDR3 sequence (DNA): TGTGCCAGCAGCTCCAGGGTAATTCCCTACAATGAGCAGTTCTTC. Translating it yields CASSSRVIPYNEQFF.

The rearrangement uses TRBV24-1 and TRBJ2-7; D is undetermined. Germline CDR1 KGHDR, CDR2 SFDVKD. This CDR3 spans 14 amino acids. Deletions cut 2 bases from V and 3 bases from J, with 10 bases between. The CDR3 DNA follows: TGTGCCACCAGTGATTCTCGACTGCTCTACGAGCAGTACTTC. Its protein product is CATSDSRLLYEQYF.

This clone was detected once. This chain connects TRBV19 to TRBJ2-1, with D possibly matching TRBD2 (5 bases). The CDR3 covers 15 residues. Trimming stripped 5 bases from V and 0 bases from J, with 11 bases between. Germline V gives CDR1 LNHDA, CDR2 SQIVND (reference sequence). The CDR3 here is CASSGLINSYNEQFF. CDR3 DNA sequence: TGTGCCAGTAGTGGACTGATTAACTCCTACAATGAGCAGTTCTTC. The complete variable domain, with remaining parts taken from reference TRBV19 and TRBJ2-1, reads DGGITQSPKYLFRKEGQNVTLSCEQNLNHDAMYWYRQDPGQGLRLIYYSQIVNDFQKGDIAEGYSVSREKKESFPLTVTSAQKNPTAFYLCASSGLINSYNEQFFGPGTRLTVL.

A remark on this clone: Other DNA sequences in the sample encode the same CDR3. The chain is built from TRBV9 and TRBJ1-1, with D maybe TRBD1 (5 bases). CDR1 is SGDLS, CDR2 YYNGEE, per germline. Trimming removed 2 bases from V and 1 base from J, with 6 bases in between. The CDR3 covers 13 residues. CDR3 protein: CASSVTGNTEAFF. The CDR3 bases are TGTGCCAGCAGCGTTACAGGGAACACTGAAGCTTTCTTT.

This clone came up once. The genes are TRBV2 and TRBJ1-2, with D perhaps TRBD1 (6 bases). The CDR3 runs 14 residues. Between the trimmed V and J ends, which lost 7 bases and 2 bases, there was a span of 14 bases. The germline gives CDR1 SNHLY, CDR2 FYNNEI. For the CDR3, the DNA is TGTGCCAGCACCCAAGGGGGAGGGAACTATGGCTACACCTTC. Translating gives CASTQGGGNYGYTF.

CDR3 in DNA: TGTGCCAGCAGTCCGGGCTACAGGAGGGATGAGCAGTTCTTC. Protein product: CASSPGYRRDEQFF. The chain joins TRBV6-5 to TRBJ2-1; D might be TRBD2 (6 bases). The germline V gene has CDR1 MNHEY and CDR2 SVGAGI. V lost 5 bases, J lost 8 bases, and 16 bases lay in between. The CDR3 loop spans 14 amino acids.